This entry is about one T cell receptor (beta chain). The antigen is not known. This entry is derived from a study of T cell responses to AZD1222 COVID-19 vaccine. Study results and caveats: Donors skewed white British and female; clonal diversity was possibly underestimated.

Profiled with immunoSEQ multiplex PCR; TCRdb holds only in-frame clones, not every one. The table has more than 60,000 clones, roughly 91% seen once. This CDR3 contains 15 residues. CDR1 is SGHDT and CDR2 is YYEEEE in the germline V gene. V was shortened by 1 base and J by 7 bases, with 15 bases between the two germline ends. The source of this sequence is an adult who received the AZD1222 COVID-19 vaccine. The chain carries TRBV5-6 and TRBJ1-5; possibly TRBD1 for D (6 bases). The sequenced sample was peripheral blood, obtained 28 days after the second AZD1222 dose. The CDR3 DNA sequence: TGTGCCAGCAGCTTGTTGGAGACAGGAGGGCAGCCCCAGCATTTT. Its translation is CASSLLETGGQPQHF.